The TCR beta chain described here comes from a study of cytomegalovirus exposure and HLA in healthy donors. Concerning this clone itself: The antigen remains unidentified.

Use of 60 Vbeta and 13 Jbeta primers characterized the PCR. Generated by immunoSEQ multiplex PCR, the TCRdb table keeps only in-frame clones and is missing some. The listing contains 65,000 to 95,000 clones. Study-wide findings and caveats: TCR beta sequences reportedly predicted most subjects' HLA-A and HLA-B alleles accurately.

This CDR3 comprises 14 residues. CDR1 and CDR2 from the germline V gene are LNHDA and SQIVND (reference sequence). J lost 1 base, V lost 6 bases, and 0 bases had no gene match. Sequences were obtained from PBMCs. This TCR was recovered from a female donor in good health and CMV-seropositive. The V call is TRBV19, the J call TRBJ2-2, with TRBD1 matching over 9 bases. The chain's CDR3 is CASRTGGNTGELFF. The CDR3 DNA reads TGTGCCAGTAGGACAGGGGGGAACACCGGGGAGCTGTTTTTT. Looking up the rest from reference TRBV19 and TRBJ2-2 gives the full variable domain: DGGITQSPKYLFRKEGQNVTLSCEQNLNHDAMYWYRQDPGQGLRLIYYSQIVNDFQKGDIAEGYSVSREKKESFPLTVTSAQKNPTAFYLCASRTGGNTGELFFGEGSRLTVL.